This T cell receptor beta chain was captured by sequencing in a study of blood T cell repertoires in COVID-19. Comment on this clone: One junction end disagrees with the germline gene, perhaps due to a read error.

Generated by immunoSEQ multiplex PCR, the TCRdb table keeps only in-frame clones and is missing some. The sample holds about 190,000 clones; 60% to 80% are singletons and the top ten take roughly 25%. This CDR3 spans 11 amino acids. Germline loops: CDR1 SGHTA, CDR2 FQGNSA. The sequence was obtained from a woman in her 70s with acute or convalescent COVID-19. The V call is TRBV7-2, the J call TRBJ1-2; D ambiguous. Sequenced input: peripheral blood. The CDR3 sequence: CASSPIARVDF. In DNA form, the CDR3 reads TGTGCCAGCAGCCCGATAGCCCGGGTTGACTTC. The entire variable domain, with the rest obtained from reference TRBV7-2 and TRBJ1-2, is as follows: GAGVSQSPSNKVTEKGKDVELRCDPISGHTALYWYRQSLGQGLEFLIYFQGNSAPDKSGLPSDRFSAERTGGSVSTLTIQRTQQEDSAVYLCASSPIARVDFGSGTRLTVV.